Shown below are 22 T cell receptor beta chains from a single sample sequenced in a study of blood T cell repertoires in COVID-19. Clones were read by immunoSEQ multiplex PCR, and TCRdb kept only the in-frame ones, dropping some. Of about 70,000 clones listed, around 91% are singletons. The specimen sequenced was peripheral blood. Every receptor here comes from a human donor in a cohort sampled during active COVID-19.

The J gene is TRBJ2-7, the V gene TRBV5-6, with a tentative D call TRBD1 (6 bases). CDR1 and CDR2 from the germline V gene are SGHDT and YYEEEE. This CDR3 has 18 amino acids. V was shortened by 3 bases and J by 4 bases, with 26 bases between the two germline ends. The CDR3 sequence is CASSSPRRTGTVSYEQYF. The DNA for the CDR3 is TGTGCCAGCAGCTCCCCCCGTCGAACAGGGACGGTTTCGTACGAGCAGTACTTC.

This sequence joins TRBV9 and TRBJ1-1; D is unclear. This CDR3 region has 12 residues. Trimming stripped 3 bases from V and 4 bases from J, with 7 bases between. Germline loops: CDR1 SGDLS, CDR2 YYNGEE. The CDR3 coding sequence is TGTGCCAGCAGCGCGGTCCGCACTGAAGCTTTCTTT. Translation gives CASSAVRTEAFF.

V usage is TRBV19 and J usage is TRBJ1-5; weak D call: TRBD1 (5 bases). Per the germline V gene, CDR1 is LNHDA and CDR2 is SQIVND (reference sequence). This CDR3 is 13 amino acids long. Trimming removed 4 bases from V and 6 bases from J, with 10 bases in between. This chain's CDR3 is CASSRGGGQPQHF. In DNA, the CDR3 is TGTGCCAGTAGTAGGGGCGGCGGTCAGCCCCAGCATTTT.

The gene calls are TRBV19 and TRBJ1-5; tentative D call: TRBD1 (5 bases). There are 15 residues in the CDR3. V lost 4 bases and J 6 bases, leaving 16 bases between the germline ends. The germline CDR1 and CDR2 sequences are LNHDA and SQIVND (reference sequence). The CDR3 spells CASSTLGGAGQPQHF. As DNA, the CDR3 is TGTGCCAGTAGTACCCTGGGAGGGGCAGGTCAGCCCCAGCATTTT.

The chain links TRBV29-1 to TRBJ1-2; tentative D call: TRBD1 (5 bases). The germline gives CDR1 SQVTM, CDR2 ANQGSEA. V shed 4 bases and J shed 7 bases, with 22 bases lying between them. CDR3 size: 15 residues. CDR3 sequence: CSVALDKGQSGGYTF. The CDR3 coding sequence is TGCAGCGTTGCCTTGGACAAGGGGCAGTCAGGTGGCTACACCTTC.

The rearrangement uses TRBV6-1 and TRBJ1-3, with D unresolved. The CDR3 runs to 16 residues. In germline, CDR1 is MNHNS, CDR2 SASEGT. The V end was cut by 2 bases, the J end by 0 bases, with 11 bases between. The CDR3 DNA is TGTGCCAGCAGTGAAAGGGAGGCAGCCTCTGGAAACACCATATATTTT. The encoded protein is CASSEREAASGNTIYF.

The V and J genes are TRBV5-1 and TRBJ1-4, with D perhaps TRBD1 (5 bases). V was pared by 0 bases and J by 10 bases, with 22 bases between. The CDR3 is made up of 17 amino acids. The germline gives CDR1 SGHRS, CDR2 YFSETQ. CDR3 sequence reads: CASSLGGRTQFYRKLFF. In DNA, the CDR3 is TGCGCCAGCAGCTTGGGGGGCCGGACCCAATTTTATCGAAAACTGTTTTTT.

The V gene is TRBV9, the J gene TRBJ1-3; tentative D call: TRBD1 (5 bases). CDR3 length: 17 residues. Trimming left V 6 bases short and J 1 base short, with 20 bases between. Per the germline V gene, CDR1 is SGDLS and CDR2 is YYNGEE. The CDR3 protein is CASTPSPQGRSGNTIYF. The CDR3 DNA sequence: TGTGCCAGCACCCCATCCCCGCAGGGAAGATCTGGAAACACCATATATTTT.

The gene calls are TRBV27 and TRBJ1-5; D call uncertain. From germline, CDR1 is MNHEY and CDR2 SMNVEV (reference sequence). With 5 bases removed from V and 5 bases from J, the gap between germline ends came to 10 bases. The CDR3 covers 13 residues. The CDR3 nucleotides read TGTGCCAGCAGTAGCGCCCACCATCAGCCCCAGCATTTT. Protein sequence: CASSSAHHQPQHF.

This chain uses TRBV11-2 with TRBJ1-2; TRBD1 matches at 7 bases. CDR1 SGHAT and CDR2 FQNNGV come from the germline V gene. The V gene end was trimmed by 4 bases and the J gene end by 1 base; junction bases not matched to a gene: 9. There are 16 residues in the CDR3. The CDR3 sequence is CASSSIRTGFNYGYTF. The DNA for the CDR3 is TGTGCCAGCAGCTCGATCCGGACAGGCTTTAACTATGGCTACACCTTC. Supplemented by reference TRBV11-2 and TRBJ1-2, the full variable domain reads EAGVAQSPRYKIIEKRQSVAFWCNPISGHATLYWYQQILGQGPKLLIQFQNNGVVDDSQLPKDRFSAERLKGVDSTLKIQPAKLEDSAVYLCASSSIRTGFNYGYTFGSGTRLTVV.

This clone was detected only a few times. The chain carries TRBV7-6 and TRBJ2-7, with TRBD1 matching 8 bases. This CDR3 is built from 15 residues. V was clipped by 3 bases and J by 1 base; unmatched bases: 5. Germline CDR1 reads SGHVS; CDR2 reads FNYEAQ. The chain's CDR3 is CASSFGTGLSYEQYF. CDR3 sequence (DNA): TGTGCCAGCAGCTTCGGGACAGGACTTTCCTACGAGCAGTACTTC.

The V and J genes are TRBV6-5 and TRBJ2-1, with 8 bases lining up with TRBD1. The CDR3 is 11 residues long. Germline CDR1 reads MNHEY; CDR2 reads SVGAGI. V lost 7 bases to trimming and J lost 15 bases; unmatched junction nucleotides: 8. This chain's CDR3 is CASTSTGVWFF. CDR3 nucleotide sequence: TGTGCCAGCACCTCGACAGGGGTTTGGTTCTTC.

This CDR3 reads CASSQDTPAYEQYF. CDR3 nucleotides: TGTGCCAGCAGCCAGGACACGCCGGCCTACGAGCAGTACTTC. The rearrangement uses TRBV5-4 and TRBJ2-7; D possibly corresponds to TRBD1 (5 bases). CDR1 and CDR2 (germline): SGHNT, YYREEE (reference sequence). The CDR3 sequence is 14 residues long. Trimming removed 4 bases at V and 2 bases at J, with 13 bases between. Supplemented by reference TRBV5-4 and TRBJ2-7, the full variable domain reads ETGVTQSPTHLIKTRGQQVTLRCSSQSGHNTVSWYQQALGQGPQFIFQYYREEENGRGNFPPRFSGLQFPNYSSELNVNALELDDSALYLCASSQDTPAYEQYFGPGTRLTVT.

The rearrangement joins TRBV6-1 to TRBJ2-7; maybe TRBD2 (6 bases). This CDR3 spans 15 amino acids. V lost 0 bases and J lost 1, with 10 bases in between. From germline, CDR1 is MNHNS and CDR2 SASEGT. CDR3 region: CASSEAWRGSYEQYF. The CDR3, as DNA: TGTGCCAGCAGTGAAGCGTGGCGGGGTTCCTACGAGCAGTACTTC.

The CDR3 loop is CASSAGEVTDTQYF. As DNA, the CDR3 is TGTGCCAGCAGCGCGGGGGAAGTCACAGATACGCAGTATTTT. This chain uses TRBV9 with TRBJ2-3; D is perhaps TRBD2 (6 bases). The germline V and J ends were trimmed by 3 bases and 2 bases, with 10 bases remaining between them. Germline V CDR1 and CDR2: SGDLS, YYNGEE. The CDR3 totals 14 residues.

This chain connects TRBV13 to TRBJ1-6; tentatively, D is TRBD1 (6 bases). Germline lookup yields CDR1 PRHDT and CDR2 FYEKMQ (reference sequence). The CDR3 loop spans 16 amino acids. Trimming took 6 bases from V and 4 from J, leaving 16 bases between them. The CDR3 DNA reads TGTGCCAGCAGAGAAACAGGGTCTCCTTATAATTCACCCCTCCACTTT. It yields the protein CASRETGSPYNSPLHF.

The V call is TRBV27, the J call TRBJ1-2; D might be TRBD1 (6 bases). This CDR3 region has 15 residues. Trimming pared 4 bases from V and 4 bases from J, leaving 16 bases between. Germline-derived CDR1 and CDR2 are MNHEY and SMNVEV (reference sequence). CDR3 coding DNA: TGTGCCAGCAGTTCTACAGGGAACCTGGGCTATGGCTACACCTTC. Translated, it gives CASSSTGNLGYGYTF.

The chain joins TRBV9 to TRBJ2-1; the D is unclear. This CDR3 has 14 residues. Trimming removed 0 bases from V and 7 bases from J, with 11 bases in between. Germline CDR1 and CDR2: SGDLS and YYNGEE. CDR3 in amino acids: CASSVGGSGNEQFF. The CDR3 DNA follows: TGTGCCAGCAGCGTAGGAGGATCTGGGAATGAGCAGTTCTTC. The full variable domain, completed using reference TRBV9 and TRBJ2-1, is DSGVTQTPKHLITATGQRVTLRCSPRSGDLSVYWYQQSLDQGLQFLIQYYNGEERAKGNILERFSAQQFPDLHSELNLSSLELGDSALYFCASSVGGSGNEQFFGPGTRLTVL.

The genes are TRBV5-6 and TRBJ1-3; weak D call: TRBD1 (6 bases). In germline, CDR1 is SGHDT, CDR2 YYEEEE. CDR3 size: 14 residues. Trimming took 5 bases from V and 0 from J, leaving 9 bases between them. CDR3 in amino acids: CASRQGNSGNTIYF. CDR3 bases: TGTGCCAGCAGACAGGGTAACTCTGGAAACACCATATATTTT.

The chain couples TRBV14 to TRBJ1-2; 11 positions match TRBD1. The CDR3 spans 16 residues. Germline loops: CDR1 SGHDN, CDR2 FVKESK. V shed 4 bases and J 8 bases; nucleotides not matched to a gene: 12. Here the CDR3 reads CASSPWTGGGPRGYTF. The CDR3, as DNA: TGTGCCAGCAGCCCTTGGACAGGGGGCGGACCGCGGGGCTACACCTTC.

The V call is TRBV19, the J call TRBJ2-7, with 13 positions matching TRBD2. This CDR3 contains 16 residues. Germline trimming cut 3 bases from V and 3 bases from J; bases unmatched to any gene: 5. The germline V gene encodes CDR1 LNHDA and CDR2 SQIVND (reference sequence). CDR3 amino acids: CASSMGLAGTYYEQYF. The CDR3, as DNA: TGTGCCAGTAGTATGGGACTAGCGGGGACATACTACGAGCAGTACTTC.

The chain has TRBV19 and TRBJ1-1; D call uncertain. The CDR3 extends over 15 amino acids. CDR1 and CDR2 from the germline V gene are LNHDA and SQIVND (reference sequence). V was trimmed by 3 bases and J by 0 bases, leaving 11 bases between them. The CDR3 is CASSIAGLMNTEAFF. Written as DNA, the CDR3 is TGTGCCAGTAGTATCGCGGGCCTCATGAACACTGAAGCTTTCTTT.